Listed below are T cell receptor beta chains from one sample, sequenced in a study of identical twins. TCRdb used MiXCR to reprocess the 5' RACE reads, holding one entry per CDR3 protein. The sample includes 250,000 to 300,000 distinct CDR3 sequences, about 8.5% of them seen just once. A further study also used this sample, focusing on yellow fever vaccine responses in identical twins.

The sample taken for sequencing was CD8+ T cells sorted from blood. The receptors stem from a young woman in good health. CDR3s include the opening cysteine and the closing phenylalanine or tryptophan.

TRBJ1-2	TRBV9	CASSGTGGAKGYGYTF
TRBJ2-7	TRBV20-1	CSASLAGVGYEQYF
TRBJ2-1	TRBV4-3	CASSQVGSNNEQFF
TRBJ2-3	TRBV6-5	CASSYEHGGLDTQYF
TRBJ2-7	TRBV29-1	CSVERSSPYEQYF
TRBJ2-7	TRBV5-5	CASSETGGAVDEQYF
TRBJ2-7	TRBV29-1	CSVEDRDRAYEQYF
TRBJ2-5	TRBV13	CASSKRLAVVGHIETQYF
TRBJ2-3	TRBV6-2/TRBV6-3	CASGAGASTDTQYF
TRBJ2-2	TRBV6-5	CASSPGVGELFF
TRBJ2-7	TRBV20-1	CSAFSGAENSYEQYF
TRBJ2-3	TRBV20-1	CSASRGLAGTDTQYF
TRBJ2-5	TRBV7-9	CASSPVGQVQTQYF
TRBJ2-3	TRBV10-1	CASSEPKTSGSPDTQYF
TRBJ2-2	TRBV4-2	CASSLPWDKDTGELFF
TRBJ2-3	TRBV24-1	CATSDLQGEPTDTQYF
TRBJ2-3	TRBV28	CASRSNRGPTQYF
TRBJ2-1	TRBV29-1	CSEIEQGGGNEQFF
TRBJ2-7	TRBV9	CASSSTGIEQYF
TRBJ2-7	TRBV30	CAWSVLRLEQYF
TRBJ2-7	TRBV7-9	CASRDRDSYEQYF
TRBJ2-1	TRBV19	CASSIALTPRGYEQFF
TRBJ2-7	TRBV29-1	CSVGGLAGDHEQYF
TRBJ2-1	TRBV7-9	CASSLGSTSSNEQFF
TRBJ2-7	TRBV29-1	CSVASPGTSYEQYF
TRBJ2-1	TRBV12-3/TRBV12-4	CASKQPGLAGYNEQFF
TRBJ2-1	TRBV6-5	CASSYSPWTLQNEQFF
TRBJ1-1	TRBV12-3/TRBV12-4	CASSPTENTEAFF
TRBJ2-7	TRBV27	CASSLAAAAYEQYF
TRBJ2-2	TRBV7-3	CASSLTRSSGLLNTGELFF
TRBJ2-3	TRBV6-1	CASRHVPETGADTQYF
TRBJ2-3	TRBV12-3/TRBV12-4	CASSHRASGRTDTQYF
TRBJ1-2	TRBV5-1	CASSTPGDKPSGYTF
TRBJ2-7	TRBV6-2/TRBV6-3	CASSYSSLGPHDEQYF
TRBJ1-4	TRBV5-1	CASSLRQVGEKLFF
TRBJ1-5	TRBV12-3/TRBV12-4	CASSLFGVEQPQHF
TRBJ2-7	TRBV10-3	CAISEGLADEQYF
TRBJ2-5	TRBV7-9	CASSHVGEETQYF
TRBJ1-6	TRBV3-1	CASSHETGYSPLHF
TRBJ2-1	TRBV11-2	CASREGLADYNEQFF
TRBJ2-1	TRBV4-3	CASSQDGAGGISEQFF
TRBJ2-3	TRBV3-1	CASSPLAGPTDTQYF
TRBJ1-1	TRBV11-3	CASSLGVGPTEAFF
TRBJ2-1	TRBV5-1	CASSFEGFNEQFF
TRBJ2-1	TRBV5-6	CASSPGKSYNEQFF
TRBJ1-1	TRBV7-9	CASSLGTGPITEAFF
TRBJ2-1	TRBV6-1	CASSTLAGRYYNEQFF
TRBJ2-1	TRBV11-2	CASSRSGGPYNEQFF
TRBJ2-7	TRBV14	CASSQDRTGSYEQYF
TRBJ2-5	TRBV27	CASSLSSLVETQYF
TRBJ2-2	TRBV12-3/TRBV12-4	CASSFNRHPNTGELFF
TRBJ1-2	TRBV20-1	CSAREGNGFYGYTF
TRBJ2-3	TRBV4-1	CASSQDYLGGQYF
TRBJ2-7	TRBV24-1	CATRLTGGDEQYF
TRBJ2-7	TRBV6-5	CASSSSGLAFPHEQYF
TRBJ2-3	TRBV7-2	CASSLLGIGDTQYF
TRBJ2-3	TRBV28	CATRDSQAGGTDSQYF